A single sample is the source of the 3 T cell receptor beta chains below, sequenced in a study of T cell responses to AZD1222 COVID-19 vaccine. Sequencing used immunoSEQ multiplex PCR; TCRdb keeps in-frame clones, though not all of them. The sample consists of some 190,000 clones, approximately 89% of them appearing once. The material was peripheral blood, obtained 28 days after the second AZD1222 dose. The receptors stem from an adult who received the AZD1222 COVID-19 vaccine.

The gene calls are TRBV7-6 and TRBJ2-1; 7 nucleotides line up with TRBD2. The ends lost 1 base at V and 7 bases at J; junction bases unmatched: 7. The CDR3 has 15 residues. CDR1 is SGHVS, CDR2 FNYEAQ, per germline. CDR3 loop: CASSLEAGMVNEQFF. CDR3 DNA: TGTGCCAGCAGCTTAGAAGCGGGGATGGTGAATGAGCAGTTCTTC. Combining the CDR3 with reference TRBV7-6 and TRBJ2-1 gives the whole variable domain GAGVSQSPRYKVTKRGQDVALRCDPISGHVSLYWYRQALGQGPEFLTYFNYEAQQDKSGLPNDRFSAERPEGSISTLTIQRTEQRDSAMYRCASSLEAGMVNEQFFGPGTRLTVL.

The gene calls are TRBV7-9 and TRBJ1-4; 8 bases are a match to TRBD1. The CDR3 totals 12 residues. Germline V lookup: CDR1 SEHNR, CDR2 FQNEAQ (reference sequence). With 4 bases clipped from V and 8 bases from J, the junction kept 0 bases outside the gene matches. This chain's CDR3 is CASSWDREKLFF. The CDR3 bases are TGTGCCAGCAGCTGGGACAGGGAAAAACTGTTTTTT.

The chain is built from TRBV18 and TRBJ1-6, with 9 bases identical to TRBD1. J was trimmed by 7 bases and V by 5 bases; bases with no gene match: 6. The CDR3 runs to 15 residues. Germline CDR1 reads KGHSH; CDR2 reads LQKENI. As DNA, the CDR3 is TGTGCCAGCTCATCGGGGACAGGGCTAAATTCACCCCTCCACTTT. Amino acid sequence: CASSSGTGLNSPLHF.